These 12 T cell receptor beta chains were all obtained from the same sample, sequenced in a study of blood T cell repertoires in COVID-19. Sequencing used immunoSEQ multiplex PCR; TCRdb keeps in-frame clones, though not all of them. The sample consists of tens of thousands of clones, approximately 90% of them appearing once. Sequencing was done on a sample of peripheral blood. These receptors came from a woman of 80 years or more with acute or convalescent COVID-19.

The V gene is TRBV7-7, the J gene TRBJ2-1, with D possibly TRBD1 on 5 matching bases. Looked up from germline, CDR1 is SSHAT and CDR2 is FNYEAQ (reference sequence). V was trimmed by 5 bases and J by 1 base, leaving 12 bases between them. This CDR3 contains 15 residues. The CDR3 reads CASSLEGASYNEQFF. As DNA, the CDR3 is TGTGCCAGCAGCCTGGAAGGGGCATCCTACAATGAGCAGTTCTTC.

The chain uses TRBV19 and TRBJ1-5; 7 bases align to TRBD1. With 4 bases clipped from V and 4 bases from J, the junction kept 1 base outside the gene matches. This CDR3 comprises 13 residues. Germline V gives CDR1 LNHDA, CDR2 SQIVND (reference sequence). The CDR3 spells CASSKDRNQPQHF. The CDR3 DNA is TGTGCCAGTAGTAAGGACAGGAATCAGCCCCAGCATTTT.

The rearrangement joins TRBV6-6 to TRBJ2-1; 7 bases align to TRBD1. V dropped 3 bases and J dropped 8; count of bases not matched to a gene: 7. Germline assignment: CDR1 MNHNY and CDR2 SVGAGI (reference sequence). This CDR3 contains 14 residues. The CDR3 is CASSYADRSDEQFF. The CDR3 region has the DNA TGTGCCAGCAGTTATGCGGACAGGTCCGATGAGCAGTTCTTC.

The gene calls are TRBV7-2 and TRBJ1-1, with D perhaps matching TRBD1 (6 bases). This CDR3 has 13 residues. V was cut by 5 bases and J by 0 bases, with 7 bases left in between. Looked up from germline, CDR1 is SGHTA and CDR2 is FQGNSA. The DNA for the CDR3 is TGTGCCAGCAGCGGACAGCTGAACACTGAAGCTTTCTTT. It is translated as CASSGQLNTEAFF.

The rearrangement joins TRBV7-6 to TRBJ1-4; TRBD1 matches at 10 bases. The CDR3 spans 17 residues. CDR1 is SGHVS and CDR2 is FNYEAQ in the germline V gene. V lost 5 bases to trimming and J lost 3 bases; unmatched junction nucleotides: 9. In DNA form, the CDR3 reads TGTGCCAGCAGCCGGCTGACAGGGGGCGCGTCTAATGAAAAACTGTTTTTT. It codes for CASSRLTGGASNEKLFF. The variable domain in full, with the rest retrieved from reference TRBV7-6 and TRBJ1-4, is GAGVSQSPRYKVTKRGQDVALRCDPISGHVSLYWYRQALGQGPEFLTYFNYEAQQDKSGLPNDRFSAERPEGSISTLTIQRTEQRDSAMYRCASSRLTGGASNEKLFFGSGTQLSVL.

The V gene is TRBV7-3, the J gene TRBJ2-5; D gene uncertain. The CDR3 is 13 residues long. Germline V lookup: CDR1 SGHTA, CDR2 FQGTGA. V gave up 3 bases and J gave up 4 bases, with 9 bases separating them. The CDR3 sequence: CASSLHSLETQYF. The CDR3 DNA is TGTGCCAGCAGCTTGCACAGCTTAGAGACCCAGTACTTC.

The rearrangement joins TRBV19 to TRBJ1-3, with a tentative D call TRBD1 (5 bases). The CDR3 contains 15 residues. CDR1 is LNHDA and CDR2 is SQIVND in the germline V gene (reference sequence). Trimming left V 6 bases short and J 3 bases short, with 15 bases between. CDR3 sequence reads: CASSTSSRVGNTIYF. For the CDR3, the DNA is TGTGCCAGTAGCACGTCCTCCAGGGTTGGAAACACCATATATTTT.

The CDR3 loop reads CASTPPGGRGNSPLHF. CDR3 DNA sequence: TGTGCCAGCACTCCCCCGGGTGGCAGGGGTAATTCACCCCTCCACTTT. V and J are TRBV3-1 (or the pseudogene TRBV3-2) and TRBJ1-6, with TRBD1 as a possible D gene (6 bases). The CDR3 covers 16 residues. The V gene's germline CDR1 is LGHDT and CDR2 YNNKEL (reference sequence). V was cut by 7 bases and J by 6 bases, with 19 bases left in between.

This clone has more than one count but fewer than ten. This sequence joins TRBV11-3 and TRBJ2-5, with TRBD2 matching over 10 bases. The V and J ends lost 5 bases and 2 bases, in that order; junction bases with no gene match: 2. The CDR3 sequence is 14 residues long. Germline V gene data show CDR1 as SGHNT and CDR2 as YENEEA. CDR3 DNA sequence: TGTGCCAGCAGCGCGGGACTAGCGCAAGAGACCCAGTACTTC. Residues: CASSAGLAQETQYF. Supplemented by reference TRBV11-3 and TRBJ2-5, the full variable domain reads EAGVVQSPRYKIIEKKQPVAFWCNPISGHNTLYWYLQNLGQGPELLIRYENEEAVDDSQLPKDRFSAERLKGVDSTLKIQPAELGDSAVYLCASSAGLAQETQYFGPGTRLLVL.

V is TRBV7-8 and J is TRBJ2-7; maybe TRBD1 (6 bases). The CDR3 is 14 amino acids. The V end was cut by 5 bases, the J end by 4 bases, with 15 bases between. CDR1 is SGHVS and CDR2 is FQNEAQ in the germline V gene. The CDR3 bases are TGTGCCAGCAGCGAACAGGGATGGTTGTACGAGCAGTACTTC. This encodes CASSEQGWLYEQYF.

V and J are TRBV19 and TRBJ2-2; D is ambiguous. The CDR3 sequence is 14 residues long. Germline V gene sequence: CDR1 LNHDA, CDR2 SQIVND (reference sequence). The V and J ends lost 5 bases and 6 bases respectively, with 13 bases between them. In DNA form, the CDR3 reads TGTGCCAGTAGTGCGTACGCCCGCGCCGGGGAGCTGTTTTTT. Translation gives CASSAYARAGELFF.

The rearrangement uses TRBV10-2 and TRBJ2-7, with TRBD2 matching 10 bases. CDR3 length equals 17 residues. Germline assignment: CDR1 WSHSY and CDR2 SAAADI. Losses at the gene ends were 3 bases for V and 0 bases for J; bases not matched to a gene: 8. The CDR3 sequence is CASSEKRGGFSSYEQYF. DNA for the CDR3: TGCGCCAGCAGTGAAAAGCGGGGGGGCTTCAGCTCCTACGAGCAGTACTTC.